This T cell receptor beta chain was obtained from a study of CD8+CD57+ T cells in acquired aplastic anemia. Findings of the study overall: Patients did not significantly differ from controls in CD8+ Simpson's diversity.

CDR1 is ENHRY, CDR2 SYGVKD, per germline. Trimming left V 10 bases short and J 2 bases short, with 15 bases between. The CDR3 is 14 amino acids. Genomic DNA templated the TCR beta VDJ and CDR3 profiling. TCRdb re-analysed the reads in MiXCR, keeping a single row per CDR3 protein. The repertoire holds around 500,000 distinct CDR3 sequences, with over 25% as singletons. This clonotype was counted a few times. Its target is not known. Sequencing was done on patients that had shown CD8+CD57+ cell expansion by flow cytometry. Severe acquired aplastic anemia was present in every patient. The receptor's source is a human donor with aplastic anemia. The sequenced sample was sorted CD4+, CD8+, or CD8+CD57+ T cells (not recorded which) from PBMCs. V gene TRBV10-3 combines with J gene TRBJ1-3; the D is unclear. Here the CDR3 DNA reads TGTGCCAGCAGCACGGACGGCCCTGGAAACACCATATATTTT. Translation gives CASSTDGPGNTIYF.